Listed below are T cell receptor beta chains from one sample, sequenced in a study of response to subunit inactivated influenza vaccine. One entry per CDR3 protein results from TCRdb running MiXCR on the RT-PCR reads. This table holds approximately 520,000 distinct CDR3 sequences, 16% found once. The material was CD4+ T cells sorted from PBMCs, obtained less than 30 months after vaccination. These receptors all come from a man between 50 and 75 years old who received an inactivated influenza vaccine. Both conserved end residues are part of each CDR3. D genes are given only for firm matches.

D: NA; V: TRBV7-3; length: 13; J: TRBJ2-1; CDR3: CASSLRHNNEQFF
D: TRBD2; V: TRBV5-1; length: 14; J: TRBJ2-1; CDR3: CASSLEPSGSSEFF
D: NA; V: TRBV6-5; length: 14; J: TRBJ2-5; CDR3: CASSLTVGPETQYF
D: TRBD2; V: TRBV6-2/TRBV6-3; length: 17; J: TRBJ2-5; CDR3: CASRSPLAGGRQETQYF
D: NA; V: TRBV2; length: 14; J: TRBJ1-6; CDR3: CASIPTRYNSPLHF
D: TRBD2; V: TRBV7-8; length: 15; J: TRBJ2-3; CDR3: CASSGREADTDTQYF
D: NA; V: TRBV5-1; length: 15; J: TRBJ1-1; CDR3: CASSGTGTANTEAFF
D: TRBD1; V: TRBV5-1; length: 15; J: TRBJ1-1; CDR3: CASSPGQWTNTEAFF
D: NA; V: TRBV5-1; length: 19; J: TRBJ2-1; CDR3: CASSLEETKRISSYNEQFF
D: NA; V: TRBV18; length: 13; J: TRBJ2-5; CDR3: CASSPVEGETQYF
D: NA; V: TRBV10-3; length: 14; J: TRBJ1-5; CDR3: CAISEIAGNQPQHF
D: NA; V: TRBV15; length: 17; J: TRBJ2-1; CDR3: CATSRDGSGTPYNEQFF
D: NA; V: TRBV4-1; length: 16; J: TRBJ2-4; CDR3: CASSQGVSGGENIQYF
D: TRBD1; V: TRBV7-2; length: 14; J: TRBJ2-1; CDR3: CASSLQDRAYEQFF
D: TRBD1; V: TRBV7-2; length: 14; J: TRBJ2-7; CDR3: CASSYTGGAYEQYF
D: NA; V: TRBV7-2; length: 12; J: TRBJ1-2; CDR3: CASSRDAYGYTF
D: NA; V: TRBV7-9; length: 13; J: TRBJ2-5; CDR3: CASSFLPLETQYF
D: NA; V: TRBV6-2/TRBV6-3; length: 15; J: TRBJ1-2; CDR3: CASSYPPPGSYGYTF
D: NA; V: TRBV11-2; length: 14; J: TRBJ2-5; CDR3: CASSSTGTVETQYF
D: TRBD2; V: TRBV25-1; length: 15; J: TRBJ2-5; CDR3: CASSEYGGGRETQYF
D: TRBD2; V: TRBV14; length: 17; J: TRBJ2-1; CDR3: CASSQAGTSGAYNEQFF
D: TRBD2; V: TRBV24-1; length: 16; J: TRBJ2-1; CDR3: CATSDTLAGVKDEQFF
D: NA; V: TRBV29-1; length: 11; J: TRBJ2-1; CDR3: CSVRWGDEQFF
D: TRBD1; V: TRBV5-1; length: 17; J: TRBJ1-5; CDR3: CASSPSGTGGSNQPQHF
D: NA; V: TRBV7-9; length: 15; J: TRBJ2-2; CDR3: CASSFPGIDTGELFF
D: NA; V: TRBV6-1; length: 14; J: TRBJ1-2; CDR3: CASGVLQGNYGYTF
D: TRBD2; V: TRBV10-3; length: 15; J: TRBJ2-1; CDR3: CAISGSGTSGNQQFF
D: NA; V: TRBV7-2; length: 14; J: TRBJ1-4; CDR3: CASSATGYLGKLFF
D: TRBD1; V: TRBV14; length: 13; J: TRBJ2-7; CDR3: CASSPQGIYEQYF
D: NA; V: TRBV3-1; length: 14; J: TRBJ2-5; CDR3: CASSPEPQQETQYF
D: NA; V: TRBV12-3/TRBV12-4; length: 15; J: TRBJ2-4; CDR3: CASSLARAPRDIQYF
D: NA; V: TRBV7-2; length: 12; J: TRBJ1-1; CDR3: CASSLRGFEAFF
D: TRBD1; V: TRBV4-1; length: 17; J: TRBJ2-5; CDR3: CASSHQTQGAVLKTQYF
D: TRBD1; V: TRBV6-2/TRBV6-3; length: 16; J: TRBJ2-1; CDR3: CASSYQGTVSYNEQFF
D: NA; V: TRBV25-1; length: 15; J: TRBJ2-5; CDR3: CASSSAGEYQETQYF
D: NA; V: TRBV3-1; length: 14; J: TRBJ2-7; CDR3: CASSQTRGAYEQYF
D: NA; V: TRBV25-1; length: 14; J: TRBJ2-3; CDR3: CASSEYSGTDTQYF